Following are 9 T cell receptor beta chains from one sample sequenced in a study of spatial heterogeneity in lung cancer (dated by TCRdb to about 2019). Preparation of the library involved 5' RACE. The reads were generated on a NextSeq 500. Starting from the raw public reads, TCRdb applied fastp trimming at Q25, assembled clones with MiXCR and retained in-frame beta chains. One record per CDR3 amino acid sequence lists the most common genes and DNA. The sample profile shows tens of thousands of distinct CDR3 sequences; approximately 5.2% of them were found once. The top ten clonotypes cover less than 35% of the sample. The meaning of the sample's time point label: sample taken at primary tumor resection. For TCR sequencing, whole RNA was extracted from tumor and nontumor lung tissue, or from cryopreserved PBMC samples, and no cell sorting was done. Source: PBMCs, taken at surgery. These receptors were collected from a female donor with early-stage non-small cell lung cancer.

This clonotype was recorded at least ten times. This sequence joins TRBV20-1 and TRBJ2-1; perhaps TRBD2 as D (6 bases). CDR3 length: 17 amino acids. V lost 0 bases to trimming and J lost 0 bases, with 15 bases between them. Germline V CDR1 and CDR2: DFQATT, SNEGSKA (reference sequence). The CDR3 DNA is TGCAGTGCTAGAGATCGGCTAGCGAGGAGCTCCTACAATGAGCAGTTCTTC. As protein: CSARDRLARSSYNEQFF.

This clonotype is termed medium-sized. The CDR3: CASSVADSPYEQYF. CDR3 nucleotides: TGTGCCAGCAGCGTCGCGGACAGCCCCTACGAGCAGTACTTC. The V and J genes are TRBV9 and TRBJ2-7, with a possible D match to TRBD1 (6 bases). V lost 2 bases, J lost 2 bases, and 11 bases lay in between. The germline V gene has CDR1 SGDLS and CDR2 YYNGEE. The CDR3 contains 14 residues.

This clonotype has ten or more counts. The chain has TRBV7-9 and TRBJ2-1, with D perhaps assigned TRBD1 or TRBD2 (6 bases each). V lost 10 bases, J lost 7 bases, and 14 bases lay in between. The CDR3 spans 12 residues. CDR1 and CDR2 (germline): SEHNR, FQNEAQ (reference sequence). CDR3 nucleotides: TGTGCCACCCTGGGGGGCCAGAATGAGCAGTTCTTC. As protein: CATLGGQNEQFF.

This clonotype has at least ten counts. The chain links TRBV5-1 to TRBJ2-7; the D gene is possibly TRBD1 (6 bases). This CDR3 region has 14 residues. V was cut by 0 bases and J by 3 bases, with 10 bases left in between. Germline CDR1 SGHRS, CDR2 YFSETQ. As DNA, the CDR3 is TGCGCCAGCAGCTTGGTTACAGGGAACTACGAGCAGTACTTC. Its protein is CASSLVTGNYEQYF. Full variable domain (rest looked up from reference TRBV5-1 and TRBJ2-7): KAGVTQTPRYLIKTRGQQVTLSCSPISGHRSVSWYQQTPGQGLQFLFEYFSETQRNKGNFPGRFSGRQFSNSRSEMNVSTLELGDSALYLCASSLVTGNYEQYFGPGTRLTVT.

In its sample, this clonotype was seen a few times. The J gene is TRBJ2-3, the V gene TRBV5-4; 12 bases map to TRBD2. Unmatched junction bases numbered 8, after V lost 1 base and J lost 5 bases. The germline CDR1 and CDR2 sequences are SGHNT and YYREEE (reference sequence). This CDR3 has 17 residues. DNA of the CDR3: TGTGCCAGCAGCTTGTCTAGCGGGAGGGCCTTTGGAGATACGCAGTATTTT. It yields the protein CASSLSSGRAFGDTQYF.

This clonotype was detected ten times or more. The V call is TRBV18, the J call TRBJ2-3; D is unclear. The CDR3 length is 14 residues. The V and J ends lost 6 bases and 1 base respectively, with 11 bases between them. In germline, CDR1 is KGHSH, CDR2 LQKENI. CDR3 nucleotide sequence: TGTGCCAGCTCCCGTTTTACGGGCACAGATACGCAGTATTTT. Translated, it gives CASSRFTGTDTQYF.

The chain is built from TRBV9 and TRBJ2-5; no reliable D call. V was shortened by 0 bases and J by 1 base, with 4 bases between the two germline ends. The CDR3 covers 13 residues. Germline V gives CDR1 SGDLS, CDR2 YYNGEE. The chain's CDR3 is CASSVGPQETQYF. The CDR3 DNA sequence: TGTGCCAGCAGCGTAGGGCCCCAAGAGACCCAGTACTTC.

This clonotype was picked up many times. The V gene is TRBV9, the J gene TRBJ1-2; D remains unclear. There are 14 residues in the CDR3. Trimming shortened V by 3 bases and J by 2 bases, and 11 bases separated the two germline ends. Germline V gene data show CDR1 as SGDLS and CDR2 as YYNGEE. The CDR3 loop is CASSGVGGNYGYTF. CDR3 DNA: TGTGCCAGCAGCGGCGTTGGCGGGAACTATGGCTACACCTTC.

The CDR3 protein is CSAEDKVVHEQYF. In nucleotides, the CDR3 is TGCAGTGCTGAAGATAAGGTGGTCCACGAGCAGTACTTC. The rearrangement uses TRBV20-1 and TRBJ2-7; D unresolved. The CDR3 is 13 residues long. Trimming took 5 bases from V and 5 from J, leaving 16 bases between them. CDR1 and CDR2 from the germline V gene are DFQATT and SNEGSKA (reference sequence).